This record looks at one T cell receptor (beta chain) sequence and its context. Its antigen is unknown. This CDR3 has 16 residues. Germline CDR1 is KGHSH and CDR2 is LQKENI. Trimming took off 2 bases at V and 4 bases at J, with 16 bases between the two ends. Expressed TCRB transcripts were sequenced after all isolated RNA was converted to cDNA. The repertoire was sequenced with immunoSEQ multiplex PCR; TCRdb's copy has only in-frame clones and lacks some. The sample records under 250,000 clones, around 14% being singletons. The sample originates from a study of beta chain features in type 1 diabetes. Overall study: On cell yields, gender and age, patients and healthy donors were similar.

Study-wide points: Among patients with Type 1 diabetes, TCRB CDR3s were moderately but significantly shorter in every one of the four CD4+ subsets. Naive, central memory and Treg TCRB repertoires seemed to resemble each other more closely in patients than they did in healthy donors.

The chain is built from TRBV18 and TRBJ2-3; D might be TRBD2 (5 bases). The sequence came from a woman aged 40 to 49 in good health. The sequenced material came from naive CD4+ T cells from blood. CDR3 sequence (DNA): TGTGCCAGCTCACCATCGGCTGGAGGAGTCTCAGATACGCAGTATTTT. Its protein product is CASSPSAGGVSDTQYF. Complete variable domain (other parts from reference TRBV18 and TRBJ2-3): NAGVMQNPRHLVRRRGQEARLRCSPMKGHSHVYWYRQLPEEGLKFMVYLQKENIIDESGMPKERFSAEFPKEGPSILRIQQVVRGDSAAYFCASSPSAGGVSDTQYFGPGTRLTVL.